A single sample gave rise to the 17 T cell receptor beta chains below, sequenced in a study of T-cell memory formation after mild COVID-19. TCRdb reanalysed the 5' RACE reads using MiXCR and keeps one entry per CDR3 protein. The data contain approximately 300,000 distinct CDR3 sequences, 15% to 20% of them singletons. The material sequenced was PBMCs or a T cell subset sorted from them (not recorded which). The source is a man between 18 and 29 years old who had mild COVID-19 (a few samples of this study predate the infection). Cell type and time point are not known.

The table lists this clonotype with a few counts. The CDR3 region has the DNA TGCGCCAGCAGCCAAGGTTCGTTGGATACGCAGTATTTT. Protein product: CASSQGSLDTQYF. This chain connects TRBV4-3 to TRBJ2-3; D is uncertain. The germline V and J ends were trimmed by 1 base and 6 bases, with 8 bases remaining between them. This CDR3 is 13 amino acids long. Germline CDR1 and CDR2: LGHNA and YSLEER.

This clonotype turned up a few times. V usage is TRBV5-8 and J usage is TRBJ2-3, with no clear D. This CDR3 has 14 amino acids. The germline V and J ends were trimmed by 4 bases and 3 bases, with 12 bases remaining between them. Germline CDR1 and CDR2: SGHTS and YDEGEE. The CDR3 here is CASSRRQGTDTQYF. The CDR3 nucleotides read TGTGCCAGCAGCCGACGCCAAGGGACAGATACGCAGTATTTT.

The chain links TRBV27 to TRBJ2-3; D may match TRBD1 or TRBD2 (6 bases each). The CDR3 is 15 residues long. Germline V gene data show CDR1 as MNHEY and CDR2 as SMNVEV (reference sequence). V was clipped by 11 bases and J by 6 bases, with 24 bases between them. As DNA, the CDR3 is TGTGCCGTCCTGAGGGGGGCGAAACCAGTGGATACGCAGTATTTT. The encoded protein is CAVLRGAKPVDTQYF.

This chain uses TRBV6-2 or TRBV6-3 with TRBJ1-5, with a possible D match to TRBD1 (6 bases). CDR1 and CDR2 (germline): MNHEY, SVGEGT. There are 14 residues in the CDR3. V lost 7 bases, J lost 6 bases, and 16 bases lay in between. CDR3: CASNFGGGSQPQHF. Written as DNA, the CDR3 is TGTGCCAGCAACTTCGGAGGGGGGAGTCAGCCCCAGCATTTT.

Only a few counts were recorded for this clonotype. J is TRBJ1-2 and V is TRBV18; D unresolved. With 2 bases removed from V and 7 bases from J, the gap between germline ends came to 26 bases. Looked up from germline, CDR1 is KGHSH and CDR2 is LQKENI. The CDR3 is 18 amino acids. CDR3 protein: CASSPFRPGEKRGAGYTF. Here the CDR3 DNA reads TGTGCCAGCTCACCATTTCGCCCCGGGGAAAAACGGGGAGCTGGCTACACCTTC.

This clonotype came up many times. This chain links TRBV15 with TRBJ2-7; 7 bases line up with TRBD1. V lost 7 bases, J lost 12 bases, and 21 bases stayed unmatched. There are 15 residues in the CDR3. Per the germline V gene, CDR1 is LNHNV and CDR2 is YYDKDF (reference sequence). CDR3 DNA: TGTGCCACCATAGACGGGGAACAGGGGAGAAATCGGGCGTACTTC. Translating gives CATIDGEQGRNRAYF.

This clonotype came up a few times. This chain uses TRBV7-8 with TRBJ1-1; the D gene is possibly TRBD1 (5 bases). CDR3 length: 15 residues. CDR1 and CDR2 (germline): SGHVS, FQNEAQ. V lost 3 bases to trimming and J lost 0 bases, with 11 bases between them. In DNA form, the CDR3 reads TGTGCCAGCAGCTTGGGGTGGGGGTTGAACACTGAAGCTTTCTTT. This gives the protein CASSLGWGLNTEAFF.

This chain uses TRBV3-1 with TRBJ2-4; D might be TRBD1 (6 bases). Germline assignment: CDR1 LGHDT and CDR2 YNNKEL (reference sequence). This CDR3 is built from 13 residues. V lost 4 bases and J 10 bases, leaving 14 bases between the germline ends. The CDR3 DNA reads as TGTGCCAGCAGCCCTGGGGACACAAGAATTCAGTACTTC. Encoded protein: CASSPGDTRIQYF. The entire variable domain, with the rest obtained from reference TRBV3-1 and TRBJ2-4, is as follows: DTAVSQTPKYLVTQMGNDKSIKCEQNLGHDTMYWYKQDSKKFLKIMFSYNNKELIINETVPNRFSPKSPDKAHLNLHINSLELGDSAVYFCASSPGDTRIQYFGAGTRLSVL.

The chain couples TRBV5-1 to TRBJ2-5, with 7 bases matching TRBD1. Trimming at V came to 4 bases and at J to 4 bases, leaving 7 bases not matched to a gene. Germline V gene data show CDR1 as SGHRS and CDR2 as YFSETQ. The CDR3 consists of 14 residues. In nucleotides, the CDR3 is TGCGCCAGCAGCACCCGGGACAGAGGAGAGACCCAGTACTTC. Translating gives CASSTRDRGETQYF.

The chain couples TRBV28 to TRBJ1-4, with 8 bases matching TRBD1. The V gene's germline CDR1 is MDHEN and CDR2 SYDVKM. The CDR3 is made up of 15 amino acids. J was trimmed by 8 bases and V by 6 bases; bases with no gene match: 11. This CDR3 is CASRPRTGRLEKLFF. CDR3 DNA sequence: TGTGCCAGCAGGCCCCGGACAGGGAGGTTAGAAAAACTGTTTTTT.

This clonotype was observed a handful of times. The CDR3 nucleotides read TGCAGCGTTAGGGGACAGGGGTTCGATGGCTACACCTTC. Encoded protein: CSVRGQGFDGYTF. The V call is TRBV29-1, the J call TRBJ1-2; 10 bases line up with TRBD1. Germline V CDR1 and CDR2: SQVTM, ANQGSEA. The CDR3 consists of 13 residues. V shed 5 bases, J shed 6 bases, and the junction held 6 bases outside the gene matches.

The chain couples TRBV6-5 to TRBJ2-1; weak D call: TRBD1 (5 bases). Looked up from germline, CDR1 is MNHEY and CDR2 is SVGAGI. The V end was cut by 8 bases, the J end by 5 bases, with 16 bases between. The CDR3 consists of 14 residues. CDR3 amino acids: CASGQIGPHNEQFF. The CDR3 DNA is TGTGCCAGCGGACAAATAGGCCCTCACAATGAGCAGTTCTTC.

The chain combines TRBV6-5 with TRBJ2-7, with D tentatively TRBD1 (6 bases). Germline-derived CDR1 and CDR2 are MNHEY and SVGAGI. V gave up 0 bases and J gave up 4 bases, with 10 bases separating them. CDR3 length: 14 amino acids. In DNA form, the CDR3 reads TGTGCCAGCAGTTACTCTACAGGGTTTTACGAGCAGTACTTC. It yields the protein CASSYSTGFYEQYF.

This clonotype was picked up a small number of times. The rearrangement links TRBV28 to TRBJ1-1, with TRBD1 identical over 7 bases. CDR3 size: 14 residues. CDR1 is MDHEN and CDR2 is SYDVKM in the germline V gene. The J segment lost 3 bases and the V segment lost 3 bases, leaving 4 bases of the junction unmatched. The DNA of the CDR3 is TGTGCCAGCAGTTTGACAGGGTCGGACACTGAAGCTTTCTTT. Its protein is CASSLTGSDTEAFF.

The V and J genes are TRBV10-2 and TRBJ2-1; 7 bases align to TRBD2. The CDR3 totals 13 residues. The V gene's germline CDR1 is WSHSY and CDR2 SAAADI. The ends lost 7 bases at V and 2 bases at J; junction bases unmatched: 2. The CDR3 region has the DNA TGCGCCAGCAACAGCGGGGCCTACAATGAGCAGTTCTTC. As protein: CASNSGAYNEQFF.

This clonotype has just one count. This chain's CDR3 is CASSAGQINQPQHF. For the CDR3, the DNA is TGTGCCAGCAGCGCCGGACAGATCAATCAGCCCCAGCATTTT. This chain links TRBV7-8 with TRBJ1-5; D is possibly TRBD1 (6 bases). The CDR3 loop spans 14 amino acids. Germline-derived CDR1 and CDR2 are SGHVS and FQNEAQ. Trimming left V 5 bases short and J 3 bases short, with 11 bases between.

The chain employs TRBV3-1 and TRBJ1-5; no firm D call. The germline CDR1 and CDR2 sequences are LGHDT and YNNKEL (reference sequence). The CDR3 contains 13 residues. V was shortened by 2 bases and J by 10 bases, with 12 bases between the two germline ends. CDR3 in amino acids: CASSQNNRGPQHF. CDR3 sequence (DNA): TGTGCCAGCAGCCAAAACAATCGGGGACCCCAGCATTTT. Variable domain in full (rest from reference TRBV3-1 and TRBJ1-5): DTAVSQTPKYLVTQMGNDKSIKCEQNLGHDTMYWYKQDSKKFLKIMFSYNNKELIINETVPNRFSPKSPDKAHLNLHINSLELGDSAVYFCASSQNNRGPQHFGDGTRLSIL.